A selection of T cell receptor beta chains follows, all from one sample in a study of cytomegalovirus exposure and HLA in healthy donors. Clones were read by immunoSEQ multiplex PCR, and TCRdb kept only the in-frame ones, dropping some. This sample has some 190,000 clones, with over 65% found just once. The sample consisted of PBMCs. The receptors were sampled from a man between 18 and 35 years old in good health and CMV-seronegative. CDR3s include the opening cysteine and the closing phenylalanine or tryptophan. A D gene is named only where the DNA matches it firmly. Clone size is shown for a subset of rows, as once, few, many or a class of expanded clone.

size	V	D	J	CDR3	DNA
once	TRBV9	TRBD2	TRBJ2-3	CASSSLKRGGGTDTQYF	TGTGCCAGCAGCTCCTTAAAGCGGGGGGGTGGCACAGATACGCAGTATTTT
.	TRBV9	TRBD2	TRBJ2-7	CASSVDGGRKYEQYF	TGTGCCAGCAGCGTAGATGGCGGGAGAAAATACGAGCAGTACTTC
.	TRBV5-1	.	TRBJ1-1	CASSPRGGGTEAFF	TGCGCCAGCAGCCCCCGGGGGGGCGGAACTGAAGCTTTCTTT
.	TRBV11-3	.	TRBJ1-1	CASSLAPRGNTEAFF	TGTGCCAGCAGCTTAGCCCCCCGGGGTAACACTGAAGCTTTCTTT
.	TRBV5-5	TRBD1	TRBJ1-1	CASSFGTGGLVAFF	TGTGCCAGCAGCTTCGGGACAGGGGGCTTGGTTGCTTTCTTT
.	TRBV29-1	.	TRBJ1-1	CSVEEVPRGSTEAFF	TGCAGCGTTGAAGAGGTCCCACGTGGTAGCACTGAAGCTTTCTTT
.	TRBV19	.	TRBJ1-1	CASSNSFMNTEAFF	TGTGCCAGTAGTAACAGTTTCATGAACACTGAAGCTTTCTTT
.	TRBV27	.	TRBJ1-2	CASMSGDYGYTF	TGTGCCAGCATGTCAGGGGACTATGGCTACACCTTC
few	TRBV7-9	.	TRBJ1-3	CASSLNTGEPGNTIYF	TGTGCCAGCAGCTTAAACACAGGTGAGCCCGGAAACACCATATATTTT
.	TRBV6-6	.	TRBJ1-2	CASSSLEGYTF	TGTGCCAGCAGCTCTTTAGAGGGCTACACCTTC
.	TRBV5-6	.	TRBJ1-2	CASSLDGPPPGDGYTF	TGTGCCAGCAGCTTGGACGGTCCTCCTCCGGGGGATGGCTACACCTTC
.	TRBV7-9	.	TRBJ1-1	CASSPHNREGTEAFF	TGTGCCAGCAGCCCACATAACAGGGAGGGCACCGAAGCTTTCTTT
.	TRBV28	TRBD1	TRBJ2-5	CASRQGGGETQYF	TGTGCCAGCCGACAGGGGGGAGGAGAGACCCAGTACTTC
.	TRBV7-3	TRBD2	TRBJ2-1	CASSWVAGGRGNEQFF	TGTGCCAGCAGCTGGGTAGCGGGGGGGCGGGGCAATGAGCAGTTCTTC
.	TRBV16	.	TRBJ1-1	CASSLVREEVAFF	TGTGCCAGCAGCCTCGTTAGGGAGGAGGTAGCTTTCTTT
.	TRBV5-6	.	TRBJ1-5	CASSLRTYSNQPQHF	TGTGCCAGCAGCTTACGTACATATAGCAATCAGCCCCAGCATTTT
.	TRBV15	TRBD1	TRBJ1-2	CATSSPGTGSYGYTF	TGTGCCACCAGCAGCCCCGGGACAGGGAGTTATGGCTACACCTTC
.	TRBV25-1	.	TRBJ1-2	CASSWTEGYYGYTF	TGTGCCAGCAGTTGGACAGAGGGGTACTATGGCTACACCTTC
few	TRBV6-6	TRBD2	TRBJ2-1	CASSYSTAGGDNEQFF	TGTGCCAGCAGTTACTCGACGGCGGGGGGCGACAATGAGCAGTTCTTC
once	TRBV7-2	.	TRBJ2-7	CASSSGSEQYF	TGTGCCAGCAGCTCCGGGTCCGAGCAGTACTTC
few	TRBV6-6	TRBD2	TRBJ2-2	CASSYERGRTGELFF	TGTGCCAGCAGTTACGAGCGGGGCAGGACCGGGGAGCTGTTTTTT
.	TRBV5-4	.	TRBJ2-3	CASSLSGRSTDTQYF	TGTGCCAGCAGCTTGTCAGGGAGGAGCACAGATACGCAGTATTTT
.	TRBV6-1	.	TRBJ2-2	CASKTIGELFF	TGTGCCAGCAAGACAATCGGGGAGCTGTTTTTT
.	TRBV4-2	.	TRBJ2-1	CASSQEKARGDEQFF	TGTGCCAGCAGCCAAGAAAAGGCTAGGGGCGATGAGCAGTTCTTC
.	TRBV28	TRBD1	TRBJ1-2	CASSRPDRADANYGYTF	TGTGCCAGCAGTCGCCCGGACAGGGCCGACGCTAACTATGGCTACACCTTC
once	TRBV30	.	TRBJ2-7	CAWSVAQGFSGEQYF	TGTGCCTGGAGTGTCGCGCAGGGGTTTTCAGGCGAGCAGTACTTC
once	TRBV9	TRBD1	TRBJ1-1	CASSPRIGQGPNTEAFF	TGTGCCAGCAGCCCCCGCATCGGACAGGGGCCTAACACTGAAGCTTTCTTT
.	TRBV18	.	TRBJ2-2	CASSPLARNTGELFF	TGTGCCAGCTCACCGCTGGCACGGAACACCGGGGAGCTGTTTTTT
.	TRBV4-2	.	TRBJ2-2	CASSQESWAGNTGELFF	TGTGCCAGCAGCCAAGAATCCTGGGCAGGGAACACCGGGGAGCTGTTTTTT
once	TRBV27	TRBD2	TRBJ2-2	CASNPLASGTGELFF	TGTGCCAGCAACCCACTAGCGTCGGGCACCGGGGAGCTGTTTTTT
.	TRBV7-3	.	TRBJ1-6	CASSLLDRHNSPLHF	TGTGCCAGCAGCTTACTGGACAGACATAATTCACCCCTCCACTTT
.	TRBV5-4	.	TRBJ1-2	CASSLGHPLGSTLQGYTF	TGTGCCAGCAGCTTAGGCCACCCGCTCGGGAGCACCCTCCAAGGCTACACCTTC
.	TRBV28	.	TRBJ2-3	CASRYTDTQYF	TGTGCCAGCAGATACACAGATACGCAGTATTTT
.	TRBV12-5	.	TRBJ1-2	CASGYHGGGYGYTF	TGTGCTAGTGGCTACCACGGAGGTGGCTATGGCTACACCTTC
.	TRBV6-5	.	TRBJ2-1	CASSYWPPGNEQFF	TGTGCCAGCAGTTATTGGCCTCCCGGGAATGAGCAGTTCTTC
.	TRBV7-8	TRBD2	TRBJ2-5	CASSLGLAGGQETQYF	TGTGCCAGCAGCTTAGGACTAGCGGGAGGGCAAGAGACCCAGTACTTC
.	TRBV27	.	TRBJ1-2	CASSLSISGGQDGYTF	TGTGCCAGCAGTTTAAGTATCTCGGGGGGTCAGGATGGCTACACCTTC
.	TRBV5-5	.	TRBJ1-2	CASSPRGGNYGYTF	TGTGCCAGCAGCCCCAGAGGAGGTAACTATGGCTACACCTTC
.	TRBV7-2	TRBD2	TRBJ2-2	CASSLTGLAGAQRELFF	TGTGCCAGCAGCCTAACGGGACTAGCGGGGGCCCAGCGGGAGCTGTTTTTT
.	TRBV9	.	TRBJ2-7	CASSSNSYEQYF	TGTGCCAGCAGCTCCAACTCCTACGAGCAGTACTTC
.	TRBV6-1	.	TRBJ1-2	CASSEWLGSYGYTF	TGTGCCAGCAGTGAATGGCTGGGGAGCTATGGCTACACCTTC
.	TRBV30	TRBD2	TRBJ2-1	CAWSGGGREQFF	TGTGCCTGGAGTGGGGGGGGGAGGGAGCAGTTCTTC
.	TRBV7-2	TRBD2	TRBJ2-1	CASSLDSGGRTYNEQFF	TGTGCCAGCAGCTTAGATTCGGGCGGGAGGACTTACAATGAGCAGTTCTTC
.	TRBV5-1	.	TRBJ2-7	CASLGLTPTGLFEQYF	TGCGCCAGCTTGGGCCTCACACCGACAGGATTGTTCGAGCAGTACTTC
once	TRBV27	.	TRBJ2-5	CASSRDTGGRAQYF	TGTGCCAGCAGCCGGGACACCGGGGGGAGGGCCCAGTACTTC
few	TRBV9	.	TRBJ2-5	CASSVSFLARQETQYF	TGTGCCAGCAGCGTAAGTTTCCTAGCGCGACAAGAGACCCAGTACTTC
once	TRBV5-6	.	TRBJ2-7	CASSLGGYEQYF	TGTGCCAGCAGCTTAGGGGGTTACGAGCAGTACTTC